Below, 27 T cell receptor beta chains from the same sample are listed, as sequenced in a study of T cell responses to AZD1222 COVID-19 vaccine. Assay used: immunoSEQ multiplex PCR; TCRdb lists only in-frame clones, some missing. Of 100,000 to 120,000 clones listed, about 85% are singletons. The source material was peripheral blood, sampled on day 0 of AZD1222 vaccination. Receptors were obtained from an adult in good health.

The V gene is TRBV5-1, the J gene TRBJ2-7, with 8 bases identical to TRBD1. The germline V gene has CDR1 SGHRS and CDR2 YFSETQ. The CDR3 contains 15 residues. The V and J ends lost 3 bases and 3 bases, in that order; junction bases with no gene match: 8. The CDR3 DNA is TGCGCCAGCAGCTCAAACAGGGGGTCCCTCTACGAGCAGTACTTC. This codes for CASSSNRGSLYEQYF. The entire variable domain, with the rest obtained from reference TRBV5-1 and TRBJ2-7, is as follows: KAGVTQTPRYLIKTRGQQVTLSCSPISGHRSVSWYQQTPGQGLQFLFEYFSETQRNKGNFPGRFSGRQFSNSRSEMNVSTLELGDSALYLCASSSNRGSLYEQYFGPGTRLTVT.

This sequence joins TRBV6-6 and TRBJ1-1, with D perhaps matching TRBD1 (5 bases). The CDR3 runs to 13 residues. CDR1 MNHNY and CDR2 SVGAGI come from the germline V gene (reference sequence). Deletions cut 0 bases from V and 10 bases from J, with 12 bases between. DNA of the CDR3: TGTGCCAGCAGTTACTCGGGGACGGGTGGAGCTTTCTTT. As protein: CASSYSGTGGAFF.

This rearrangement joins TRBV7-2 to TRBJ1-1; D remains unclear. V was clipped by 3 bases and J by 6 bases, with 20 bases between them. CDR3 length equals 16 residues. Germline CDR1 SGHTA, CDR2 FQGNSA. Here the CDR3 DNA reads TGTGCCAGCAGCTTCCTGACTACAAGACCAAATTCTGAAGCTTTCTTT. Translated, it gives CASSFLTTRPNSEAFF.

The gene calls are TRBV3-1 (or the pseudogene TRBV3-2) and TRBJ2-3; possible D gene TRBD2, 6 bases. The CDR3 extends over 17 amino acids. Between the trimmed V and J ends, which lost 1 base and 2 bases, there was a span of 16 bases. Germline values: CDR1 LGHDT, CDR2 YNNKEL (reference sequence). CDR3 coding DNA: TGTGCCAGCAGCCAAGGGTGGAGGGCAGGCCCCACAGATACGCAGTATTTT. It encodes CASSQGWRAGPTDTQYF.

This chain connects TRBV11-3 to TRBJ2-5, with TRBD2 matching 8 bases. Trimming at V came to 1 base and at J to 4 bases, leaving 2 bases not matched to a gene. The CDR3 is made up of 14 amino acids. The germline CDR1 and CDR2 sequences are SGHNT and YENEEA. CDR3: CASSLGGLVETQYF. The CDR3 nucleotides read TGTGCCAGCAGCTTAGGGGGACTAGTAGAGACCCAGTACTTC.

The chain links TRBV7-2 to TRBJ2-5; tentative D call: TRBD2 (5 bases). Trimming stripped 2 bases from V and 5 bases from J, with 12 bases between. The germline gives CDR1 SGHTA, CDR2 FQGNSA. CDR3 size: 14 residues. CDR3 bases: TGTGCCAGCAGCTTAAATCTAGCTGGGGAGACCCAGTACTTC. It specifies CASSLNLAGETQYF.

The rearrangement links TRBV5-1 to TRBJ1-6; 9 nucleotides align to TRBD1. There are 15 residues in the CDR3. After removal of 2 bases from V and 8 bases from J, the junction contained 5 bases not matched to a gene. Germline V gene data show CDR1 as SGHRS and CDR2 as YFSETQ. CDR3 DNA sequence: TGCGCCAGCAGCTTACGGACAGGGGCATATTCACCCCTCCACTTT. This gives the protein CASSLRTGAYSPLHF.

The chain joins TRBV5-8 to TRBJ1-4, with D possibly being TRBD1 (5 bases). The CDR3 consists of 14 residues. CDR1 and CDR2 from the germline V gene are SGHTS and YDEGEE. Deletions cut 5 bases from V and 4 bases from J, with 12 bases between. The CDR3 bases are TGTGCCAGCAGGATGGGACCGATTAATGAAAAACTGTTTTTT. Protein product: CASRMGPINEKLFF.

The chain has TRBV7-9 and TRBJ1-5, with D possibly matching TRBD1 (5 bases). The germline V and J ends were trimmed by 1 base and 4 bases, with 11 bases remaining between them. The CDR3 is made up of 15 amino acids. Germline assignment: CDR1 SEHNR and CDR2 FQNEAQ (reference sequence). Written as DNA, the CDR3 is TGTGCCAGCAGCTTAGGGGGGGGAGCAAATCAGCCCCAGCATTTT. This codes for CASSLGGGANQPQHF.

The CDR3 sequence: CASSLGELANYGYTF. In nucleotides, the CDR3 is TGTGCCAGCAGCCTCGGGGAGTTAGCTAACTATGGCTACACCTTC. The chain has TRBV11-2 and TRBJ1-2; D not resolved. Germline assignment: CDR1 SGHAT and CDR2 FQNNGV. The CDR3 runs to 15 residues. Trimming removed 5 bases at V and 0 bases at J, with 13 bases between.

The chain links TRBV11-2 to TRBJ2-7; a possible D gene is TRBD2 (6 bases). This CDR3 is built from 13 residues. The ends were cut back, 5 bases at V and 4 bases at J, with 12 bases in the middle. Germline values: CDR1 SGHAT, CDR2 FQNNGV. The CDR3 reads CASSNPEGYEQYF. Here the CDR3 DNA reads TGTGCCAGCAGCAACCCGGAGGGATACGAGCAGTACTTC.

This clone appeared a single time. For the CDR3, the DNA is TGTGCCAGTTCCGGGACACTCCAAGAGACCCAGTACTTC. This translates into CASSGTLQETQYF. J is TRBJ2-5 and V is TRBV19, with D possibly TRBD1 on 6 matching bases. The germline CDR1 and CDR2 sequences are LNHDA and SQIVND (reference sequence). The CDR3 has 13 amino acids. V was pared by 8 bases and J by 1 base, with 11 bases between. The variable domain in full, completed from reference TRBV19 and TRBJ2-5, reads DGGITQSPKYLFRKEGQNVTLSCEQNLNHDAMYWYRQDPGQGLRLIYYSQIVNDFQKGDIAEGYSVSREKKESFPLTVTSAQKNPTAFYLCASSGTLQETQYFGPGTRLLVL.

This clone was seen only once. The V call is TRBV27, the J call TRBJ1-1; 10 bases line up with TRBD1. Germline V CDR1 and CDR2: MNHEY, SMNVEV (reference sequence). J gave up 5 bases and V 6 bases, and 3 bases lay outside the gene matches. The CDR3 totals 13 residues. CDR3 residues: CASSDRGRTEAFF. The CDR3 bases are TGTGCCAGCAGCGACAGGGGGCGGACTGAAGCTTTCTTT.

The V gene is TRBV28, the J gene TRBJ1-5, with D uncertain. This CDR3 has 15 residues. The germline gives CDR1 MDHEN, CDR2 SYDVKM. Between the trimmed V and J ends, which lost 5 bases and 8 bases, there was a span of 19 bases. DNA of the CDR3: TGTGCCAGCAGTCCGTGGACCGATCGGGTGAAGCCCCAGCATTTT. Translated: CASSPWTDRVKPQHF. Supplemented by reference TRBV28 and TRBJ1-5, the full variable domain reads DVKVTQSSRYLVKRTGEKVFLECVQDMDHENMFWYRQDPGLGLRLIYFSYDVKMKEKGDIPEGYSVSREKKERFSLILESASTNQTSMYLCASSPWTDRVKPQHFGDGTRLSIL.

This chain uses TRBV6-1 with TRBJ1-1, with unresolved D. V shed 2 bases and J shed 0 bases, with 13 bases lying between them. Germline lookup yields CDR1 MNHNS and CDR2 SASEGT. The CDR3 length is 16 residues. The CDR3 coding sequence is TGTGCCAGCAGTGAATTGGTTTACCAGGTGAACACTGAAGCTTTCTTT. Its translation: CASSELVYQVNTEAFF.

This chain uses TRBV12-3 or TRBV12-4 with TRBJ1-5, with 8 positions matching TRBD1. Unmatched junction bases numbered 3, after V lost 5 bases and J lost 6 bases. This CDR3 is built from 13 residues. The CDR3 sequence is CASSTGGIQPQHF. The DNA of the CDR3 is TGTGCCAGCAGTACAGGGGGTATTCAGCCCCAGCATTTT.

With respect to this clone: One junction end does not reproduce the germline sequence, and a read error may be involved. V is TRBV2 and J is TRBJ2-7; the match to TRBD1 covers 9 bases. The CDR3 runs to 11 residues. CDR1 and CDR2 from the germline V gene are SNHLY and FYNNEI. CDR3 sequence reads: CARQGARRENF. CDR3 nucleotides: TGTGCCAGACAGGGGGCACGGAGAGAAAACTTC.

The chain is built from TRBV12-5 and TRBJ1-5; a possible D gene is TRBD1 (5 bases). Germline-derived CDR1 and CDR2 are LGHNT and FRNRAP. CDR3 length equals 16 residues. Trimming stripped 5 bases from V and 3 bases from J, with 17 bases between. The CDR3 loop reads CASGGPRGRSNQPQHF. DNA for the CDR3: TGTGCTAGTGGTGGACCTCGGGGGAGGTCCAATCAGCCCCAGCATTTT.

The genes are TRBV5-4 and TRBJ2-7, with TRBD2 as a possible D gene (6 bases). Germline V CDR1 and CDR2: SGHNT, YYREEE (reference sequence). V was shortened by 6 bases and J by 3 bases, with 19 bases between the two germline ends. The length of the CDR3 is 15 residues. The CDR3 loop is CASTLDMTSVYEQYF. The CDR3 nucleotides are TGTGCCAGCACCCTGGATATGACTAGTGTCTACGAGCAGTACTTC.

The V call is TRBV19, the J call TRBJ2-2; unclear D gene. Trimming removed 7 bases at V and 1 base at J, with 10 bases between. Germline loops: CDR1 LNHDA, CDR2 SQIVND (reference sequence). The CDR3 consists of 14 residues. The DNA of the CDR3 is TGTGCCAGTAACATCTTGGGGAACACCGGGGAGCTGTTTTTT. Residues: CASNILGNTGELFF.

Here the CDR3 reads CASSPGQGQETQYF. The CDR3 bases are TGTGCCAGCTCACCAGGGCAGGGTCAAGAGACCCAGTACTTC. The rearrangement links TRBV18 to TRBJ2-5, with D possibly matching TRBD1 (5 bases). V was cut by 2 bases and J by 2 bases, with 9 bases left in between. The CDR3 extends over 14 amino acids. Germline V gene data show CDR1 as KGHSH and CDR2 as LQKENI. Using reference TRBV18 and TRBJ2-5 for the parts outside the CDR3, the full variable domain is NAGVMQNPRHLVRRRGQEARLRCSPMKGHSHVYWYRQLPEEGLKFMVYLQKENIIDESGMPKERFSAEFPKEGPSILRIQQVVRGDSAAYFCASSPGQGQETQYFGPGTRLLVL.

V gene TRBV4-1 combines with J gene TRBJ2-3; D gene ambiguous. The length of the CDR3 is 15 residues. Germline CDR1 MGHRA, CDR2 YSYEKL. The V and J ends lost 1 base and 0 bases respectively, with 8 bases between them. The CDR3 nucleotides are TGCGCCAGCAGCCAAGCCCCATCTAGCACAGATACGCAGTATTTT. Protein product: CASSQAPSSTDTQYF.

The sample holds one count of this clone. V is TRBV15 and J is TRBJ2-6; D might be TRBD1 (5 bases). Germline V gives CDR1 LNHNV, CDR2 YYDKDF (reference sequence). The V gene lost 8 bases and the J gene lost 1 base, with 18 bases spanning the gap. This CDR3 spans 17 amino acids. The CDR3 DNA is TGTGCCACCGGCCTGGGCCGACAGCGATCTGGGGCCAACGTCCTGACTTTC. This codes for CATGLGRQRSGANVLTF.

V usage is TRBV18 and J usage is TRBJ1-1, with 9 nucleotides matching TRBD1. This CDR3 comprises 18 residues. Germline V gene data show CDR1 as KGHSH and CDR2 as LQKENI. The trim removed 0 bases at V and 5 bases at J, leaving 13 bases unmatched. The CDR3 sequence is CASSPPNAIGTGRTEAFF. CDR3 DNA: TGTGCCAGCTCACCACCGAATGCTATAGGGACAGGGAGGACTGAAGCTTTCTTT.

This rearrangement joins TRBV28 to TRBJ2-5, with D maybe TRBD2 (6 bases). Looked up from germline, CDR1 is MDHEN and CDR2 is SYDVKM. CDR3 length: 13 amino acids. Trimming shortened V by 10 bases and J by 5 bases, and 17 bases separated the two germline ends. The CDR3 sequence: CANRKPGSETQYF. The DNA of the CDR3 is TGTGCCAACCGGAAGCCCGGGAGTGAGACCCAGTACTTC.

This sequence joins TRBV2 and TRBJ1-2; no definite D call. This CDR3 spans 14 amino acids. CDR1 is SNHLY, CDR2 FYNNEI, per germline. The V end was cut by 0 bases, the J end by 4 bases, with 9 bases between. CDR3 in DNA: TGTGCCAGCAGTGAAGCGGGCAGCCGCTATGGCTACACCTTC. Translating gives CASSEAGSRYGYTF.

This clone is categorized as medium-sized (0.01 to 0.1%). V gene TRBV6-4 combines with J gene TRBJ2-3; D is tentatively TRBD1 or TRBD2 (7 bases each). There are 16 residues in the CDR3. From germline, CDR1 is MRHNA and CDR2 SNTAGT. Trimming cost V 0 bases and J 2 bases, with 12 bases left between them. The DNA for the CDR3 is TGTGCCAGCAGTGACTCAGGGGAGGGGGCCACAGATACGCAGTATTTT. Translation: CASSDSGEGATDTQYF.